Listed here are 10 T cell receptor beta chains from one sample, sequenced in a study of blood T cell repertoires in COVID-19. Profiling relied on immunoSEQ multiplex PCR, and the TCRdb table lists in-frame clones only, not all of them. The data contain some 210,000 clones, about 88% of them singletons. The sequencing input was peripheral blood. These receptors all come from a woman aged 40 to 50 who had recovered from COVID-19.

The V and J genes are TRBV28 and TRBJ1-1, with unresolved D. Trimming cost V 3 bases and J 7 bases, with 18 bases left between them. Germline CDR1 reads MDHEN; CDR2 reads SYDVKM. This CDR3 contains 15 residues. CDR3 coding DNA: TGTGCCAGCAGTTTTCCACCTCCCCAGAATTATGAAGCTTTCTTT. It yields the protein CASSFPPPQNYEAFF. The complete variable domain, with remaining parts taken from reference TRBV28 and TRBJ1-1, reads DVKVTQSSRYLVKRTGEKVFLECVQDMDHENMFWYRQDPGLGLRLIYFSYDVKMKEKGDIPEGYSVSREKKERFSLILESASTNQTSMYLCASSFPPPQNYEAFFGQGTRLTVV.

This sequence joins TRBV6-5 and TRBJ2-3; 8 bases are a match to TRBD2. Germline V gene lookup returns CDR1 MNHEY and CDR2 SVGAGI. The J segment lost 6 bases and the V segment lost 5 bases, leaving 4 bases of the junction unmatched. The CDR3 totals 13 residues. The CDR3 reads CASSLSGSDTQYF. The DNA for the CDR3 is TGTGCCAGCAGTCTAAGCGGGAGTGATACGCAGTATTTT.

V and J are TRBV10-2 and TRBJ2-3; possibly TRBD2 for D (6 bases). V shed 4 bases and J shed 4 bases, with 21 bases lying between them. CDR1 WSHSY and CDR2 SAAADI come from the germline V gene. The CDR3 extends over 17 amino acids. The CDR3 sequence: CASSVPMPSGLPDTQYF. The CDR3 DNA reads TGCGCCAGCAGTGTCCCAATGCCCAGCGGGCTGCCAGATACGCAGTATTTT.

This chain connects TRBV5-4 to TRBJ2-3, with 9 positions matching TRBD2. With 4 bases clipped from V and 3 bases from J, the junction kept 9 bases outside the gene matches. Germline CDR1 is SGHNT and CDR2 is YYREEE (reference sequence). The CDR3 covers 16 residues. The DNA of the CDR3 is TGTGCCAGCAGCCTCAAGGCGGGAGGGCTAACAGATACGCAGTATTTT. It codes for CASSLKAGGLTDTQYF.

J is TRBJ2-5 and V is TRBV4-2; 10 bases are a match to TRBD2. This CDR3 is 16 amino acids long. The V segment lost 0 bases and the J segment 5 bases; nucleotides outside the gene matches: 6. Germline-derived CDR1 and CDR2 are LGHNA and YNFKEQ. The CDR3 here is CASSQDLAGVSETQYF. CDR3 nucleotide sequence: TGTGCCAGCAGCCAAGATCTAGCGGGAGTTTCTGAGACCCAGTACTTC.

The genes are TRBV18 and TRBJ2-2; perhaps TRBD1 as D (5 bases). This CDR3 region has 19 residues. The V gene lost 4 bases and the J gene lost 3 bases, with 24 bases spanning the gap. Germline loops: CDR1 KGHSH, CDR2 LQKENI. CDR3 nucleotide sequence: TGTGCCAGCTCACTAAGGACACTGATAAACCTGTATGACACCGGGGAGCTGTTTTTT. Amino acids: CASSLRTLINLYDTGELFF.

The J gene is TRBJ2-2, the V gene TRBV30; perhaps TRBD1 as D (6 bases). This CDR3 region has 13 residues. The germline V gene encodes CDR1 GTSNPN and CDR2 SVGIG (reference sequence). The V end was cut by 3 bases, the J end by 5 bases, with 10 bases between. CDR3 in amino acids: CAWSLQGTGELFF. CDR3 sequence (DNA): TGTGCCTGGAGCCTACAGGGTACCGGGGAGCTGTTTTTT.

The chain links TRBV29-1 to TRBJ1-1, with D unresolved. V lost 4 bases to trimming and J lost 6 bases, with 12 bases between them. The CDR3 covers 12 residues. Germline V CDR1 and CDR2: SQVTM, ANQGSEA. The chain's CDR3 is CSVGWVRAEAFF. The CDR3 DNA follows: TGCAGCGTTGGGTGGGTCCGGGCTGAAGCTTTCTTT.

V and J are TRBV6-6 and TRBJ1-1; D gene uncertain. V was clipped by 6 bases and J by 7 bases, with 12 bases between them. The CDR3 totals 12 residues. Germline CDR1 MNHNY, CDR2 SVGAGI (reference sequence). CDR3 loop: CASRNAGLEAFF. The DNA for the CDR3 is TGTGCCAGCAGAAACGCGGGTCTTGAAGCTTTCTTT.

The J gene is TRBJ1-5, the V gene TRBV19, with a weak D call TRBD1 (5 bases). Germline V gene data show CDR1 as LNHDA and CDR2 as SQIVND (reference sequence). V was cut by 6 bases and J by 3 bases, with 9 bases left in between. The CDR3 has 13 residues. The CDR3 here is CASRGLLNQPQHF. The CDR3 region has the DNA TGTGCCAGTAGGGGGCTGCTCAATCAGCCCCAGCATTTT.